The rows below give T cell receptor beta chains drawn from one sample of a study of T-cell reconstitution after alpha-beta-depleted transplantation in children. MiXCR, applied by TCRdb to the PCR reads, yields one record per CDR3 protein. The top ten clones hold 27% of a sample with a few hundred thousand distinct CDR3 sequences, roughly 44% of them seen once. The source material was PBMCs, sampled before TCRalphabeta/CD19-depleted stem cell transplant. These TCRs come from a girl aged 2-10 years with aplastic anemia, due to receive a stem cell transplant. Both conserved end residues are part of each CDR3.

J: TRBJ2-3; V: TRBV5-1; CDR3: CASSLGVAGPPDTQYF
J: TRBJ2-1; V: TRBV20-1; CDR3: CSARETRGGYNEQFF
J: TRBJ2-7; V: TRBV28; CDR3: CASRPGLAYYEQYF
J: TRBJ1-1; V: TRBV3-1; CDR3: CASSDWNTEAFF
J: TRBJ2-1; V: TRBV18; CDR3: CASSPKGQVYNEQFF
J: TRBJ1-5; V: TRBV12-3/TRBV12-4; CDR3: CASSLDYQPQHF
J: TRBJ1-2; V: TRBV7-2; CDR3: CASSLNTVRNYGYTF
J: TRBJ1-2; V: TRBV6-4; CDR3: CASRPTQFNFSYGYTF
J: TRBJ2-5; V: TRBV7-2; CDR3: CASSLGREGAQETQYF
J: TRBJ1-5; V: TRBV4-1; CDR3: CASSRNRGPNQPQHF
J: TRBJ2-1; V: TRBV11-2; CDR3: CASSLRTGATNNEQFF
J: TRBJ2-7; V: TRBV20-1; CDR3: CSAREAYEQYF
J: TRBJ2-2; V: TRBV6-5; CDR3: CASSYSTSGGATGELFF
J: TRBJ1-4; V: TRBV5-1; CDR3: CASSLARATNEKLFF
J: TRBJ2-3; V: TRBV5-1; CDR3: CASSKGGREADTQYF
J: TRBJ2-2; V: TRBV5-1; CDR3: CASSETGNTGELFF
J: TRBJ2-3; V: TRBV2; CDR3: CASSPRRLAGVQNTDTQYF
J: TRBJ2-5; V: TRBV12-3/TRBV12-4; CDR3: CASSPLAALWEETQYF
J: TRBJ2-5; V: TRBV12-3/TRBV12-4; CDR3: CASSPKIRGGGETQYF
J: TRBJ1-2; V: TRBV25-1; CDR3: CASSEGVYGYTF
J: TRBJ2-7; V: TRBV20-1; CDR3: CSARDLGTGGYEQYF
J: TRBJ2-7; V: TRBV7-7; CDR3: CASSPRLGGGGEQYF
J: TRBJ2-2; V: TRBV29-1; CDR3: CSAAGGPTGELFF
J: TRBJ2-7; V: TRBV5-6; CDR3: CASSLIGKRLSYEQYF
J: TRBJ2-7; V: TRBV3-1; CDR3: CASSPGTSGIYEQYF
J: TRBJ2-3; V: TRBV29-1; CDR3: CSVRGGSSSTDTQYF
J: TRBJ2-1; V: TRBV29-1; CDR3: CSVGVRSYNEQFF
J: TRBJ2-6; V: TRBV20-1; CDR3: CSASTSGSTGANVLTF
J: TRBJ1-2; V: TRBV20-1; CDR3: CSATRPGEGYGYTF
J: TRBJ2-7; V: TRBV5-6; CDR3: CASSSRTGTISYEQYF
J: TRBJ2-5; V: TRBV7-6; CDR3: CASSLGPSGHAGETQYF
J: TRBJ2-1; V: TRBV7-9; CDR3: CASRLQGYNEQFF
J: TRBJ2-7; V: TRBV5-1; CDR3: CASSPRLDYYEQYF
J: TRBJ2-1; V: TRBV20-1; CDR3: CSAPRFGGRSLFNEQFF
J: TRBJ2-2; V: TRBV5-1; CDR3: CASSLAQIGTGELFF
J: TRBJ1-1; V: TRBV12-3/TRBV12-4; CDR3: CASSYWYTEAFF
J: TRBJ2-7; V: TRBV4-1; CDR3: CASSQVGTGNYEQYF
J: TRBJ2-1; V: TRBV20-1; CDR3: CSAMVSGRNNEQFF
J: TRBJ1-1; V: TRBV4-3; CDR3: CASSQDGTGGTEAFF
J: TRBJ2-3; V: TRBV20-1; CDR3: CSVDRGRKDTQYF
J: TRBJ1-5; V: TRBV7-2; CDR3: CASSLDGAGHSQPQHF
J: TRBJ1-3; V: TRBV12-3/TRBV12-4; CDR3: CASIGNTIYF